The clone carrying this T cell receptor (beta chain) was seen only a few times. Its antigen remains unidentified. The sample belongs to a study of T cell repertoires in cytomegalovirus infection. Study as a whole: Indicated by public TCR beta signatures were CMV infection and matching HLA type.

Findings and caveats of the study: HLA-C-restricted CMV clonotypes gave the most frequent clonotype in two of eight donors. Cumulated frequencies of public TCR beta families served to identify carriers of CMV plus the relevant HLA.

The CDR3 extends over 14 amino acids. The germline gives CDR1 DFQATT, CDR2 SNEGSKA (reference sequence). The V end lost 3 bases, the J end lost 5 bases, and 16 bases lay between the germline ends. Via MiXCR, TCRdb re-called the reads, giving one row per CDR3 protein. The table includes roughly 200,000 distinct CDR3 sequences, approximately 18% detected once. This TCR came from a human donor in good health (CMV status not recorded). Some clones in this sample may be carry-over from other donors' samples. The V and J genes are TRBV20-1 and TRBJ1-1, with D possibly matching TRBD1 (6 bases). Sequences were obtained from CD8+ T cells from PBMCs. The CDR3 DNA follows: TGCAGTGCTAGCAAACAGGGTATCGGGACTGAAGCTTTCTTT. Amino acids: CSASKQGIGTEAFF.